Shown below are 21 T cell receptor beta chains from a single sample sequenced in a study of monozygotic twins with inflammatory bowel disease. TCRdb re-called the 5' RACE reads; one entry per CDR3 protein, DNA not given. This sample carries around 140,000 distinct CDR3 sequences, with roughly 2.5% going to the ten biggest clones. What was sequenced was blood. The origin of the receptors is a human donor with ulcerative colitis or Crohn's disease, or a healthy co-twin of an affected twin (not recorded which).

The chain carries TRBV7-9 and TRBJ2-7; TCRdb's assignment of TRBD1 cannot be checked, as there is no DNA. CDR3 length: 12 amino acids. Looked up from germline, CDR1 is SEHNR and CDR2 is FQNEAQ (reference sequence). The CDR3 sequence: CASSSQGYEQYF.

The rearrangement links TRBV11-2 to TRBJ1-1. In germline, CDR1 is SGHAT, CDR2 FQNNGV. The CDR3 runs to 13 residues. This CDR3 is CASSLDLMAEAFF.

This sequence joins TRBV7-6 and TRBJ2-7; TCRdb calls TRBD1, which cannot be checked without DNA. Germline V gene sequence: CDR1 SGHVS, CDR2 FNYEAQ. This CDR3 region has 14 residues. The CDR3 here is CASSPTGQIYEQYF.

The rearrangement joins TRBV21-1 to TRBJ1-3; TCRdb gives TRBD1 as the D gene, but with no DNA this cannot be confirmed. TRBV21-1 is annotated as a pseudogene. This CDR3 has 17 residues. The CDR3 region is CASSKEGTGKAGNTIYF.

CDR3 loop: CASTGGTGGLPSGNTIYF. The genes are TRBV11-2 and TRBJ1-3; TCRdb's D gene call, TRBD1, goes unchecked for lack of DNA. Looked up from germline, CDR1 is SGHAT and CDR2 is FQNNGV. This CDR3 region has 18 residues. The full variable domain, its missing parts supplied by reference TRBV11-2 and TRBJ1-3, is EAGVAQSPRYKIIEKRQSVAFWCNPISGHATLYWYQQILGQGPKLLIQFQNNGVVDDSQLPKDRFSAERLKGVDSTLKIQPAKLEDSAVYLCASTGGTGGLPSGNTIYFGEGSWLTVV.

This chain connects TRBV2 to TRBJ1-5; without DNA, the TCRdb call of TRBD1 cannot be checked. Germline CDR1 and CDR2: SNHLY and FYNNEI. The CDR3 extends over 14 amino acids. This CDR3 is CASSGQGRDQPQHF. The whole variable domain, filled in from reference TRBV2 and TRBJ1-5, reads EPEVTQTPSHQVTQMGQEVILRCVPISNHLYFYWYRQILGQKVEFLVSFYNNEISEKSEIFDDQFSVERPDGSNFTLKIRSTKLEDSAMYFCASSGQGRDQPQHFGDGTRLSIL.

V gene TRBV6-2 or TRBV6-3 combines with J gene TRBJ2-2; TCRdb proposes TRBD1, but this gene call is untestable without DNA. Germline V gene lookup returns CDR1 MNHEY and CDR2 SVGEGT. The CDR3 extends over 14 amino acids. CDR3 region: CASSYLQGFGELFF.

This sequence joins TRBV4-1 and TRBJ2-2; no DNA is available, so the TRBD1 call from TCRdb remains unchecked. Germline V gene sequence: CDR1 MGHRA, CDR2 YSYEKL. CDR3 length: 19 residues. The CDR3 loop is CASSQSGQGALRGSGELFF.

The chain recombines TRBV27 with TRBJ1-3. This CDR3 region has 13 residues. CDR1 is MNHEY and CDR2 is SMNVEV in the germline V gene (reference sequence). CDR3 residues: CASHTRTRNTIYF.

This chain joins TRBV5-1 and TRBJ2-7; there is no DNA to check the TCRdb D call of TRBD1. The CDR3 totals 19 residues. The germline CDR1 and CDR2 sequences are SGHRS and YFSETQ. The CDR3 reads CASTVEERVVLGANYEQYF.

CDR3: CASSLLTAGGSERYF. The chain combines TRBV5-1 with TRBJ2-7; TCRdb proposes TRBD1, but this gene call is untestable without DNA. The CDR3 consists of 15 residues. Germline CDR1 SGHRS, CDR2 YFSETQ.

This chain links TRBV28 with TRBJ2-7; TCRdb calls TRBD1, which cannot be checked without DNA. Germline V lookup: CDR1 MDHEN, CDR2 SYDVKM. This CDR3 has 17 residues. The chain's CDR3 is CASRASLGTGGMYEQYF.

The chain joins TRBV15 to TRBJ2-5; TCRdb designates TRBD1, a call that cannot be tested without DNA. This CDR3 has 15 residues. Germline V CDR1 and CDR2: LNHNV, YYDKDF (reference sequence). Here the CDR3 reads CATSPDRVPQETQYF.

The chain joins TRBV10-3 to TRBJ2-5. Germline CDR1 reads ENHRY; CDR2 reads SYGVKD. This CDR3 spans 12 amino acids. CDR3 protein: CAISETQETQYF.

V usage is TRBV5-1 and J usage is TRBJ2-5. The CDR3 totals 14 residues. Germline V CDR1 and CDR2: SGHRS, YFSETQ. CDR3 residues: CASSLMQKEETQYF.

The J gene is TRBJ2-1, the V gene TRBV6-2 or TRBV6-3; TCRdb lists TRBD1, though no DNA is available to test this call. CDR3 length equals 11 residues. The germline gives CDR1 MNHEY, CDR2 SVGEGT. This chain's CDR3 is CASRQGNEQFF.

The chain links TRBV28 to TRBJ2-1; without DNA, the TCRdb call of TRBD1 cannot be checked. The CDR3 totals 15 residues. Germline-derived CDR1 and CDR2 are MDHEN and SYDVKM. The CDR3 region is CASSFPGGGNNEQFF.

V usage is TRBV12-3 or TRBV12-4 and J usage is TRBJ2-1; TCRdb calls TRBD2, which cannot be checked without DNA. The length of the CDR3 is 14 residues. The CDR3 region is CAADSAGTSNEQFF.

V gene TRBV5-6 combines with J gene TRBJ2-6; the D call from TCRdb, TRBD1, cannot be confirmed without DNA. The germline V gene has CDR1 SGHDT and CDR2 YYEEEE. This CDR3 comprises 18 residues. CDR3 in amino acids: CASSLRVRTSSGANVLTF.

The CDR3 sequence is CASSPRTGPNYGYTF. J is TRBJ1-2 and V is TRBV7-9; the D call from TCRdb, TRBD1, cannot be confirmed without DNA. From germline, CDR1 is SEHNR and CDR2 FQNEAQ (reference sequence). CDR3 length: 15 residues.

This CDR3 is CASSPAGGNTEAFF. The chain couples TRBV18 to TRBJ1-1. In germline, CDR1 is KGHSH, CDR2 LQKENI. This CDR3 is 14 amino acids long.